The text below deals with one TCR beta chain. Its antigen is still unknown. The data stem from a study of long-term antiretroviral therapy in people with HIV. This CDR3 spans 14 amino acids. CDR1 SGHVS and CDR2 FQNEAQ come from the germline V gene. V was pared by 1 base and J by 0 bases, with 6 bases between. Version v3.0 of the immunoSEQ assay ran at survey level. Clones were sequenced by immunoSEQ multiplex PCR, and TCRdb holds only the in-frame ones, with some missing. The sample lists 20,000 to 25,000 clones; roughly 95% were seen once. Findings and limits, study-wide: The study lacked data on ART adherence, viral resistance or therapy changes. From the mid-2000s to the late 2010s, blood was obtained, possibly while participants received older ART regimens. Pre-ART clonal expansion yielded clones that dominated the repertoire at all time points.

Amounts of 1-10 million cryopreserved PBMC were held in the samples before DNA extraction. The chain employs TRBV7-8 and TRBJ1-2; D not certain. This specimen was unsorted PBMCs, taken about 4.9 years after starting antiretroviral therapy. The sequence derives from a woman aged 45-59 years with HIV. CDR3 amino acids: CASSLVSANYGYTF. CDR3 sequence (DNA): TGTGCCAGCAGCTTAGTTTCTGCTAACTATGGCTACACCTTC.